This T cell receptor beta chain appears in the sequencing data of a study of radiation and T cells in renal cell carcinoma (dated by TCRdb to 2020 to 2021). Turning to the overall study: Samples came from a clinical trial, in which primary renal cell carcinomas received 15 Gy stereotactic body radiation therapy followed by nephrectomy 4 weeks later. TCR beta sequencing covered 55 or so samples in total, comprising approximately 26 tumors and roughly 27 peripheral blood samples. A total of roughly 4 million unique CDR3 nucleotide sequences, encoding 2.5 million to 3 million unique CDR3 amino acid sequences, were found across all 50 or so samples. Broad study findings and their caveats: Tracking of blood repertoire dynamics stopped at three to five weeks after treatment, with no follow-up past that point. Because the trial had a single-armed design, the trial could not examine how radiation dose or scheduling affected the TCR repertoire. In blood, the top tumor clonotypes increased from baseline to 2 weeks after radiation and then shrank by 4 weeks, which suggests a temporary expansion of tumor-resident clones. Because no pretreatment tumor biopsies were available, whether clonotypes were present in the tumor at baseline could not be determined.

TCR beta libraries were generated from genomic DNA with the immunoSEQ kit, following the manufacturer's recommendations. Library preparation used a first multiplex PCR with proprietary primers, then a second PCR adding unique barcodes, with bead cleanups after each round. A kit-provided positive control reaction and a negative control reaction were included in every sample batch. The final libraries were assessed on an Agilent 4200 TapeStation D1000 ScreenTape, pooled by volume, and quantified by qPCR. Sequencing ran on an Illumina NextSeq500 with a MidOutput 150-cycle cartridge, using 156 Read1 and 15 Index1 cycles with kit custom primers. The pooled library was loaded at 0.8 to 1 pM, with a roughly 22% PhiX control spiked in. The authors processed their data as follows. Vendor-processed data were analyzed in R, with a clonotype defined as all T cells sharing the same CDR3 nucleotide sequence. In the clone abundance analyses, frequencies in each sample were normalized to that sample's 10,000 most abundant clones. Before analysis, public T cell clones were removed, and these numbered fewer than five per sample on average. Tumor-enriched and baseline blood-enriched clonotypes were defined by at least a 32-fold difference in abundance between compartments. Clonotypes expanded or contracted between blood time points were identified with a beta-binomial differential abundance model. Similarity between tumor and blood repertoires was quantified using the Baroni-Urbani and Buser coefficient, and groups were compared with two-tailed Wilcoxon tests in R. Sourced from immuneACCESS, this table was stored by TCRdb with only in-frame sequences that have V and J called. A share of the clones is absent; for the studies checked, an unresolved V gene accounts for under half, and the remainder has no known explanation. Clone size and the V and J calls come from that table; the DNA yielded D and trimming. This sample lists 100,000 to 150,000 clones; 88% were detected once. 5% to 6.5% of the sample goes to the ten largest clones.

The germline V gene specifies SGHVS as CDR1 and FNYEAQ as CDR2. The cysteine opens and the phenylalanine closes a CDR3 of 15 amino acids. Only the CDR3 DNA stays, 45 bases, in frame from base 1. At the junction V is shortened by 1 base and J by 3 bases, with 12 bases in between. In the paper's terms, the time point label means: blood 2 weeks post-SBRT. What this sample's treatment or condition label stands for: 15 Gy SBRT to primary tumor, nephrectomy 4 weeks later. Serial peripheral blood from radiation-treated patients was sampled at baseline, 2 weeks and 4 weeks after SBRT to track tumor-enriched clonotypes. All patients had renal cell carcinoma with clear cell pathology. Genomic DNA for TCR sequencing was prepared using the QIAamp DNA Blood Mini Kit (Qiagen). The analyses included just those samples that passed every quality control check. With regard to this clone: What antigen it recognizes has not been identified. Base qualities are not recorded, but no much larger clone differs from it by a single base.

The TCR was taken from a woman aged 70 to 79 with renal cell carcinoma. Sequences were derived from blood, sampled from a patient whose treatment included radiotherapy and nephrectomy. The V and J segments used are TRBV7-6 and TRBJ1-1; TRBD1 is possibly the D segment (5 matching bases). This receptor carries the CDR3 CASSLGRGRDTEAFF. Read as DNA, the sequence is TGTGCCAGCAGCTTAGGTAGGGGCCGTGACACTGAAGCTTTCTTT.